A single sample is the source of the 2 T cell receptor beta chains below, sequenced in a study of T-cell memory formation after mild COVID-19. TCRdb re-called the 5' RACE reads with MiXCR, one entry per CDR3 protein. This table holds roughly 400,000 distinct CDR3 sequences, roughly 18% found once. Sequencing was carried out using PBMCs or a T cell subset sorted from them (not recorded which). Receptor source: a man aged 18 to 30 who had mild COVID-19 (a few samples of this study predate the infection). Cell type and time point are not known.

The chain links TRBV15 to TRBJ2-3; TRBD1 matches at 8 bases. Germline values: CDR1 LNHNV, CDR2 YYDKDF (reference sequence). With V trimmed by 0 bases and J by 9 bases, 2 bases remained unmatched. CDR3 size: 13 residues. The CDR3: CATSRDYRGTQYF. The CDR3 nucleotides are TGTGCCACCAGCAGAGATTACAGGGGGACGCAGTATTTT.

This clonotype came up a few times. This chain links TRBV5-8 with TRBJ2-3; 7 nucleotides line up with TRBD2. CDR1 and CDR2 from the germline V gene are SGHTS and YDEGEE. Germline trimming cut 1 base from V and 5 bases from J; bases unmatched to any gene: 4. The CDR3 totals 14 residues. The CDR3 nucleotides read TGTGCCAGCAGCTTGTGGGGGGGAAAAGATACGCAGTATTTT. It encodes CASSLWGGKDTQYF.